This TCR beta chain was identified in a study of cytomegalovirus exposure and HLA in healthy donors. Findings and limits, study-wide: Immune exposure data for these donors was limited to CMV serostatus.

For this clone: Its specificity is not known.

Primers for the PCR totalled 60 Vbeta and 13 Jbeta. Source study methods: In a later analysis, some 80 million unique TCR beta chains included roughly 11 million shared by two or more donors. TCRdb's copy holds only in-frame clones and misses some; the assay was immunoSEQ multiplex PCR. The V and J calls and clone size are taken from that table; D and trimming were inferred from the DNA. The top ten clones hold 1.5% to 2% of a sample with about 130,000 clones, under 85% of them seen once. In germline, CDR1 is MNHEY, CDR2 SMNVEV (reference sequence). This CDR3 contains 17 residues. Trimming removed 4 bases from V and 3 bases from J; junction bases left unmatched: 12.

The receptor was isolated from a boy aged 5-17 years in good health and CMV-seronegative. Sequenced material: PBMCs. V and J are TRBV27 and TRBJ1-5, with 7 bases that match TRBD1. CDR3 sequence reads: CASSSFVGQGVNQPQHF. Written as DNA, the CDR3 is TGTGCCAGCAGTTCGTTCGTTGGGCAGGGGGTCAATCAGCCCCAGCATTTT.